This T cell receptor (beta chain) came from a study of blood T cell repertoires in COVID-19. Study summary: From the United States, Italy and Spain came samples of acute and convalescent COVID-19. Sources were T cells, B-cell-depleted T cells, or PBMCs; the material itself was cDNA or gDNA.

The J segment lost 9 bases and the V segment lost 4 bases, leaving 5 bases of the junction unmatched. Germline CDR1 reads MNHEY; CDR2 reads SVGAGI. The CDR3 spans 14 residues. This clone has only a few counts. The authors' processing: Using reference gene primer amplification, nucleated cell counts were estimated. Using immunoSEQ multiplex PCR, the repertoire was profiled, and TCRdb retains in-frame clones only, with some absent. From that table come the V and J calls and clone size; the DNA was used to work out D and trimming. Of some 75,000 clones in the sample, about 89% are singletons; the top ten hold just under 0.6%.

This chain connects TRBV6-5 to TRBJ1-6; TRBD1 matches 8 bases. Sequenced material: peripheral blood. The receptor was isolated from a man in his sixties with acute or convalescent COVID-19. The CDR3 here is CASSLAGGASPLHF. In DNA form, the CDR3 reads TGTGCCAGCAGTTTGGCAGGGGGCGCTTCACCCCTCCACTTT.